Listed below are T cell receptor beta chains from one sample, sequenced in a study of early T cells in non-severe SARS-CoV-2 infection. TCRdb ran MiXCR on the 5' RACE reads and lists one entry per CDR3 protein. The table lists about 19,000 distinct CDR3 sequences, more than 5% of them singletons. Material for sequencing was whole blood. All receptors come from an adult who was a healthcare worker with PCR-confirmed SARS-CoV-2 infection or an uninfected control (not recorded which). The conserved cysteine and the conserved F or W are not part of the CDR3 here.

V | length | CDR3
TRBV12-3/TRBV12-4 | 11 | ASSSHGTGEAF
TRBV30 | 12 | AWRNSGGTDTQY
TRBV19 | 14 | ASSILGLAAYNEQF
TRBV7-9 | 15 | ASSSGLAGGPYNEQF
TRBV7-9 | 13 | ASSLGSGGNGKAF
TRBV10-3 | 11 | AILPTGDYGYT
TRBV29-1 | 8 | SVIQETQY
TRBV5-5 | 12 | ASSLAAGGLEQY
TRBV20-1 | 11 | SATRTERYGYT
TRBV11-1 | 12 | ASSPPQAYYEQY
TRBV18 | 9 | ASSPEDTQY
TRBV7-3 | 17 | ASSLGTSGTVPGTDTQY
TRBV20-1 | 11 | SARDSLTYEQY
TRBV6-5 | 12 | ASSYSGSFQPQH
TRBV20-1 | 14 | SASGRMLSGTDTQY
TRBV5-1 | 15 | ASTPARDSGSGGTIY
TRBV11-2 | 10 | ASSLGTETQY
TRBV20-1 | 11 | SAEAEGATEAF
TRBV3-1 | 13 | ASSQDIGYHEKLF
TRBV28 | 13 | ASMKTGSSYNEQF
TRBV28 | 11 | ASSLLERGEQY
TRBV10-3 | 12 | AISPTADNSPLH